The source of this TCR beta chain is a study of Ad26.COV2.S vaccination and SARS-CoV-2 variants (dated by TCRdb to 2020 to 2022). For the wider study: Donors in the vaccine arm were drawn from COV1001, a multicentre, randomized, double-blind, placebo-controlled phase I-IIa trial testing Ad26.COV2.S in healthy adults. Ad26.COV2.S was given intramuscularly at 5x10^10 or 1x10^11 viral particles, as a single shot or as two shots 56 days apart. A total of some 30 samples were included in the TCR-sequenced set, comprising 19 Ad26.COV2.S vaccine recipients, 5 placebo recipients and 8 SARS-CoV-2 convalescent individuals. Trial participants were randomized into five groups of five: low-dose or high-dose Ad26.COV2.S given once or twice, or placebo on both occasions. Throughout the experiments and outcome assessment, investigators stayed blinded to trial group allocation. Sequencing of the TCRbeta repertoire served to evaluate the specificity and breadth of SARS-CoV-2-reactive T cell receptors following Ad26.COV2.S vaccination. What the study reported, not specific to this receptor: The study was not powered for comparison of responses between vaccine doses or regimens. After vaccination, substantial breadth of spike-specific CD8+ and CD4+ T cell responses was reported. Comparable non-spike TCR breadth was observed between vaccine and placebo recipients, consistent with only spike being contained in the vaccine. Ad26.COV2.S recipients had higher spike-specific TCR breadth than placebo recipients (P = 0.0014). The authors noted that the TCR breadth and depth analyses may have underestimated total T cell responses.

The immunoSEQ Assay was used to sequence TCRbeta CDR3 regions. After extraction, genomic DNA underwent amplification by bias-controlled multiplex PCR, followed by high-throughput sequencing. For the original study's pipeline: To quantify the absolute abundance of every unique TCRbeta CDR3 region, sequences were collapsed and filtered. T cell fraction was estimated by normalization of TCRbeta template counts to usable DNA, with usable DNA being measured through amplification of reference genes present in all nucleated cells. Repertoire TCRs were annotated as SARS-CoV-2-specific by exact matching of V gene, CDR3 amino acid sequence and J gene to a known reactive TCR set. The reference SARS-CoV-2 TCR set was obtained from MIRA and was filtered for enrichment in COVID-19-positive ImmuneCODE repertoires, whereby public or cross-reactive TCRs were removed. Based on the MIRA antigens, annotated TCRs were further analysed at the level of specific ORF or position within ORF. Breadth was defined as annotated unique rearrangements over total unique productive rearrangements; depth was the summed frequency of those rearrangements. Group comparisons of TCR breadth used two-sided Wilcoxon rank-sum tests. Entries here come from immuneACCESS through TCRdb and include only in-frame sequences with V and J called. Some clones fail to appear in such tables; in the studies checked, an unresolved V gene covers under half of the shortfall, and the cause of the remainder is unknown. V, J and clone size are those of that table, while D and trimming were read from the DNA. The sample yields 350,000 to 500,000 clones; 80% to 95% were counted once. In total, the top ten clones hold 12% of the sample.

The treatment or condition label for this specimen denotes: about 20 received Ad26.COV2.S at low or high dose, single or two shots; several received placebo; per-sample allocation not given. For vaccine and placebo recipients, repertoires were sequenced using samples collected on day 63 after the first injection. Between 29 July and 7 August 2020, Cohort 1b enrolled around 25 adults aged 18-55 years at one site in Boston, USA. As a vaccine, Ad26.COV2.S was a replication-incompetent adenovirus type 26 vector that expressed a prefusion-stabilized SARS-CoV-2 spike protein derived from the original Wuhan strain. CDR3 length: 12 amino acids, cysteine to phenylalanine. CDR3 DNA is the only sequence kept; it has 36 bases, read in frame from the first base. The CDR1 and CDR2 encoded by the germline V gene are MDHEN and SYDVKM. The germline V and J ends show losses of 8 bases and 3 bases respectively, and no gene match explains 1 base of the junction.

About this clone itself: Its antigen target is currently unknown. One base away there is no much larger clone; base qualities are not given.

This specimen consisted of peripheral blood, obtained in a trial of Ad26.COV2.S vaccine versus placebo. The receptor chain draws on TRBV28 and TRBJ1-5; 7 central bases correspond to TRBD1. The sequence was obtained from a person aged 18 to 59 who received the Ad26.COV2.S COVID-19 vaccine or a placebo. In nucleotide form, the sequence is TGTGCCAGCGGGACAGTCAATCAGCCCCAGCATTTT. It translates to CASGTVNQPQHF.